This entry lists 32 T cell receptor beta chains sequenced from one sample in a study of T cells after yellow fever vaccination. TCRdb reprocessed the 5' RACE reads via MiXCR and lists one record per CDR3 protein. The table has 230,000 or so distinct CDR3 sequences, 6.7% seen once; the top ten hold 1% to 1.2%. The input for sequencing was CD4+ T cells sorted from PBMCs, taken on the day of the yellow fever booster vaccination. Every receptor here comes from a man between 25 and 39 years old who received the YFV17D yellow fever vaccine.

This clonotype showed up just a few times. CDR3 nucleotide sequence: TGTGCCAGCAGCTTTAAAGAAATCACTGAAGCTTTCTTT. Translation gives CASSFKEITEAFF. This sequence joins TRBV7-9 and TRBJ1-1, with D hard to call. The ends were cut back, 3 bases at V and 4 bases at J, with 9 bases in the middle. Germline CDR1 SEHNR, CDR2 FQNEAQ (reference sequence). The CDR3 consists of 13 residues.

This clonotype was counted a few times. The rearrangement joins TRBV6-1 to TRBJ1-6, with 8 bases that match TRBD1. From germline, CDR1 is MNHNS and CDR2 SASEGT. There are 15 residues in the CDR3. V was pared by 5 bases and J by 7 bases, with 7 bases of the junction left unmatched. The CDR3 here is CASSPGQVGNSPLHF. DNA for the CDR3: TGTGCCAGCAGTCCGGGACAGGTGGGAAATTCACCCCTCCACTTT.

The chain links TRBV7-3 to TRBJ2-5; 7 bases fit TRBD1. V shed 2 bases and J 5 bases; nucleotides not matched to a gene: 11. This CDR3 has 16 amino acids. Per germline, CDR1 SGHTA and CDR2 FQGTGA. The CDR3 region is CASSLSSGQPSETQYF. As DNA, the CDR3 is TGTGCCAGCAGCTTATCGTCGGGACAGCCATCGGAGACCCAGTACTTC.

With respect to this clonotype: This may stem from a read error, because a much larger clone lies one nucleotide away. The conserved phenylalanine or tryptophan is not found at the CDR3 terminus, so this likely reflects a read error. The rearrangement uses TRBV7-2 and TRBJ2-1; the D gene is possibly TRBD1 (6 bases). Germline V gene lookup returns CDR1 SGHTA and CDR2 FQGNSA. CDR3 length equals 12 residues. V was trimmed by 4 bases and J by 8 bases, leaving 9 bases between them. CDR3 residues: CASSSTGYEQFI. CDR3 sequence (DNA): TGTGCCAGCAGCTCCACAGGGTATGAGCAGTTCATC.

The chain recombines TRBV6-1 with TRBJ2-6; the D gene is possibly TRBD1 (6 bases). The CDR3 runs to 15 residues. V was cut by 6 bases and J by 2 bases, with 11 bases left in between. Germline V gives CDR1 MNHNS, CDR2 SASEGT. In DNA form, the CDR3 reads TGTGCCAGCAGGGAGTACAGGGCTGGGGCCAACGTCCTGACTTTC. Protein product: CASREYRAGANVLTF.

This clonotype was seen more than once but under ten times. The genes are TRBV5-1 and TRBJ1-2; D perhaps matches TRBD1 (6 bases). Deletions cut 4 bases from V and 3 bases from J, with 16 bases between. The germline CDR1 and CDR2 sequences are SGHRS and YFSETQ. CDR3 size: 15 residues. DNA of the CDR3: TGCGCCAGCAGCCCTACGACAGGTTTCGACTATGGCTACACCTTC. Amino acid sequence: CASSPTTGFDYGYTF.

This clonotype was seen only a few times. In DNA form, the CDR3 reads TGCAGTGCTAAAAAGGGACTAGCGGCATACGAGCAGTACTTC. Translated: CSAKKGLAAYEQYF. The chain links TRBV20-1 to TRBJ2-7, with 11 bases matching TRBD2. Germline lookup yields CDR1 DFQATT and CDR2 SNEGSKA (reference sequence). This CDR3 contains 14 residues. V shed 4 bases, J shed 4 bases, and the junction held 6 bases outside the gene matches.

This clonotype has a count of ten or more. This chain uses TRBV28 with TRBJ2-2; no firm D call. The CDR3 spans 15 residues. Germline V gene sequence: CDR1 MDHEN, CDR2 SYDVKM. The V end was cut by 4 bases, the J end by 5 bases, with 14 bases between. The CDR3 is CASSSRKGWTGELFF. The CDR3 bases are TGTGCCAGCAGTTCCCGTAAAGGATGGACCGGGGAGCTGTTTTTT.

This clonotype showed up just a few times. This chain uses TRBV6-5 with TRBJ2-4; D gene uncertain. The CDR3 length is 14 residues. Germline assignment: CDR1 MNHEY and CDR2 SVGAGI. V gave up 0 bases and J gave up 3 bases, with 6 bases separating them. The CDR3 DNA reads TGTGCCAGCAGTTACTCCTCGGGCAAAAACATTCAGTACTTC. Its translation is CASSYSSGKNIQYF.

This clonotype was found many times. CDR3 amino acids: CSASLSEQFF. In DNA, the CDR3 is TGCAGTGCTAGTCTTAGTGAGCAGTTCTTC. The chain employs TRBV20-1 and TRBJ2-1, with D uncertain. V lost 3 bases and J 9 bases, leaving 6 bases between the germline ends. This CDR3 comprises 10 residues. The germline gives CDR1 DFQATT, CDR2 SNEGSKA (reference sequence).

At least ten counts were recorded for this clonotype. The rearrangement joins TRBV21-1 to TRBJ2-1; the DNA was not compared with TRBD1, the D call given in the table. TRBV21-1 counts as a pseudogene. The CDR3 has 14 amino acids. CDR3 sequence (DNA): TGTGCCATCATATACCCCGGGAGGAACAATGAGCAGTTCTTC. Translation gives CAIIYPGRNNEQFF.

This clonotype has a count of ten or more. The chain has TRBV18 and TRBJ2-1; 14 bases map to TRBD2. Germline V CDR1 and CDR2: KGHSH, LQKENI. V lost 8 bases, J lost 9 bases, and 9 bases stayed unmatched. The CDR3 runs 15 residues. Written as DNA, the CDR3 is TGTGCCAGCATTCCGGGACTAGCGGGAGCTAGTGAGCAGTTCTTC. Amino acid sequence: CASIPGLAGASEQFF.

This clonotype was observed a few times. The chain carries TRBV9 and TRBJ2-1; 7 bases align to TRBD2. The junction had 4 bases not matched to a gene; V was cut back by 0 bases and J by 4 bases. This CDR3 has 15 amino acids. The germline CDR1 and CDR2 sequences are SGDLS and YYNGEE. The CDR3: CASSVDPAGYNEQFF. Written as DNA, the CDR3 is TGTGCCAGCAGCGTAGATCCAGCGGGATACAATGAGCAGTTCTTC.

As to this clonotype: One end of the junction varies from germline; a read error may be responsible. The genes are TRBV14 and TRBJ2-7; 7 bases agree with TRBD1. In germline, CDR1 is SGHDN, CDR2 FVKESK. The length of the CDR3 is 12 residues. The CDR3 sequence: CASSQVTGTVNF. DNA of the CDR3: TGTGCCAGCAGCCAAGTAACCGGGACAGTGAACTTC.

This clonotype was observed many times. V gene TRBV5-1 combines with J gene TRBJ2-5; 7 bases align to TRBD1. The trim removed 4 bases at V and 1 base at J, leaving 4 bases unmatched. This CDR3 is 14 amino acids long. Germline V gene lookup returns CDR1 SGHRS and CDR2 YFSETQ. CDR3 DNA sequence: TGCGCCAGCAGCATGGGACAGCTCCAAGAGACCCAGTACTTC. The encoded protein is CASSMGQLQETQYF.

This clonotype was picked up a small number of times. The rearrangement joins TRBV21-1 to TRBJ2-7; the DNA was not compared with TRBD1, the D call given in the table. TRBV21-1 is classified as a pseudogene. The CDR3 sequence is 15 residues long. The DNA for the CDR3 is TGTGCCAGCAGCAAAGCTTCGGGACACTTTTACGAGCAGTACTTC. Translation: CASSKASGHFYEQYF.

This clonotype was observed a few times. The chain carries TRBV25-1 and TRBJ2-3; 7 bases align to TRBD2. Germline CDR1 and CDR2: MGHDK and SYGVNS. V lost 5 bases and J lost 2; bases outside the gene matches: 4. This CDR3 spans 14 amino acids. The CDR3: CASSLAEPTDTQYF. CDR3 sequence (DNA): TGTGCCAGCAGTCTAGCGGAGCCCACAGATACGCAGTATTTT.

This clonotype has just a few counts. The gene calls are TRBV11-2 and TRBJ1-6; D gene unclear. CDR3 length equals 14 residues. Germline assignment: CDR1 SGHAT and CDR2 FQNNGV. The V end was cut by 5 bases, the J end by 7 bases, with 12 bases between. Here the CDR3 DNA reads TGTGCCAGCAGCGAGCGACGGCAGAATTCACCCCTCCACTTT. Protein sequence: CASSERRQNSPLHF.

This clonotype was detected only a few times. In nucleotides, the CDR3 is TGTGCCACCAGTGACAGGAGCTCCTACAATGAGCAGTTCTTC. Its translation is CATSDRSSYNEQFF. The chain links TRBV24-1 to TRBJ2-1; D is ambiguous. The CDR3 is made up of 14 amino acids. Germline CDR1 is KGHDR and CDR2 is SFDVKD. The V end lost 4 bases, the J end lost 0 bases, and 6 bases lay between the germline ends.

The rearrangement links TRBV25-1 to TRBJ1-6; D gene ambiguous. CDR1 is MGHDK, CDR2 SYGVNS, per germline. The CDR3 consists of 14 residues. V lost 4 bases, J lost 7 bases, and 11 bases lay in between. DNA of the CDR3: TGTGCCAGCAGTGTGGGGAGAGGAAATTCACCCCTCCACTTT. Translating it yields CASSVGRGNSPLHF. The whole variable domain, remainder taken from reference TRBV25-1 and TRBJ1-6, is EADIYQTPRYLVIGTGKKITLECSQTMGHDKMYWYQQDPGMELHLIHYSYGVNSTEKGDLSSESTVSRIRTEHFPLTLESARPSHTSQYLCASSVGRGNSPLHFGNGTRLTVT.

This clonotype has at least ten counts. This chain joins TRBV4-3 and TRBJ2-2; TRBD1 agrees at 7 bases. Per germline, CDR1 LGHNA and CDR2 YSLEER. Trimming took 4 bases from V and 3 from J; bases not matched to a gene: 2. The CDR3 spans 14 residues. The CDR3 DNA follows: TGCGCCAGCAGCCCGGGACAGCACACCGGGGAGCTGTTTTTT. It encodes CASSPGQHTGELFF.

There are many counts of this clonotype. V is TRBV10-3 and J is TRBJ2-7; TRBD2 agrees at 10 bases. The germline gives CDR1 ENHRY, CDR2 SYGVKD. With V trimmed by 4 bases and J by 4 bases, 4 bases remained unmatched. The CDR3 extends over 14 amino acids. The CDR3 loop is CAISVKREGYEQYF. The CDR3 nucleotides read TGTGCCATCAGTGTGAAGCGGGAGGGATACGAGCAGTACTTC.

The sample holds many counts of this clonotype. The V gene is TRBV5-5, the J gene TRBJ2-7; possibly TRBD2 for D (6 bases). V was shortened by 4 bases and J by 3 bases, with 11 bases between the two germline ends. The CDR3 is made up of 13 amino acids. The germline V gene has CDR1 SGHKS and CDR2 YYEKEE (reference sequence). The CDR3 DNA is TGTGCCAGCAGCCGGGAGAGGATCTACGAGCAGTACTTC. Protein sequence: CASSRERIYEQYF.

This clonotype came up a few times. The chain is built from TRBV7-8 and TRBJ2-6; unclear D gene. The CDR3 covers 16 residues. Trimming cost V 7 bases and J 3 bases, with 16 bases left between them. Germline V lookup: CDR1 SGHVS, CDR2 FQNEAQ. The DNA of the CDR3 is TGTGCCAGCACCCCCCGGAACCCGGATGGGGCCAACGTCCTGACTTTC. This encodes CASTPRNPDGANVLTF. Full variable domain (rest looked up from reference TRBV7-8 and TRBJ2-6): GAGVSQSPRYKVAKRGQDVALRCDPISGHVSLFWYQQALGQGPEFLTYFQNEAQLDKSGLPSDRFFAERPEGSVSTLKIQRTQQEDSAVYLCASTPRNPDGANVLTFGAGSRLTVL.

V and J are TRBV29-1 and TRBJ1-1, with D unresolved. This CDR3 contains 11 residues. Trimming stripped 7 bases from V and 1 base from J, with 7 bases between. Germline V lookup: CDR1 SQVTM, CDR2 ANQGSEA. The CDR3 nucleotides read TGCAGCGCGTGGGGGAACACTGAAGCTTTCTTT. Residues: CSAWGNTEAFF.

A few counts support this clonotype. The V and J genes are TRBV20-1 and TRBJ2-1; 14 positions agree with TRBD2. The germline V gene has CDR1 DFQATT and CDR2 SNEGSKA (reference sequence). The CDR3 consists of 14 residues. In DNA, the CDR3 is TGCTCTGGGACTAGCGGGAGTGCAGCTGATGAGCAGTTCTTC. Its translation: CSGTSGSAADEQFF.

In this sample, this clonotype turned up many times. The chain is built from TRBV4-1 and TRBJ1-5; a possible D gene is TRBD1 (5 bases). The V end lost 4 bases, the J end lost 1 base, and 20 bases lay between the germline ends. Germline lookup yields CDR1 MGHRA and CDR2 YSYEKL. The CDR3 is 18 residues long. The CDR3 spells CASSPQLIQALSNQPQHF. In DNA, the CDR3 is TGCGCCAGCAGCCCCCAATTGATACAGGCACTGAGCAATCAGCCCCAGCATTTT.

The CDR3 nucleotides read TGCGCCAGCAGCAAATCCGGGACTAGTTCCTACGAGCAGTACTTC. As protein: CASSKSGTSSYEQYF. The chain links TRBV5-1 to TRBJ2-7; TRBD2 agrees at 8 bases. This CDR3 contains 15 residues. The germline V gene encodes CDR1 SGHRS and CDR2 YFSETQ. J was trimmed by 1 base and V by 4 bases; bases with no gene match: 7.

This clonotype was seen just once. The genes are TRBV7-8 and TRBJ2-1; unclear D gene. V gave up 10 bases and J gave up 8 bases, with 18 bases separating them. In germline, CDR1 is SGHVS, CDR2 FQNEAQ. This CDR3 is built from 13 residues. The CDR3 loop reads CAIGPGLLDEQFF. The CDR3 DNA reads TGTGCCATCGGCCCCGGGCTGTTGGATGAGCAGTTCTTC.

The sample holds a few counts of this clonotype. J is TRBJ2-3 and V is TRBV20-1; TRBD1 agrees at 8 bases. This CDR3 region has 16 residues. Germline values: CDR1 DFQATT, CDR2 SNEGSKA (reference sequence). J lost 2 bases, V lost 3 bases, and 10 bases had no gene match. CDR3 sequence (DNA): TGCAGTGCTAGGAGTCCACAGGGGGTCCTCACAGATACGCAGTATTTT. This encodes CSARSPQGVLTDTQYF.

The chain joins TRBV9 to TRBJ2-3; D tentatively reads TRBD1 or TRBD2 (5 bases each). V lost 0 bases and J lost 2, with 10 bases in between. The CDR3 is 15 residues long. Per germline, CDR1 SGDLS and CDR2 YYNGEE. The CDR3 DNA reads TGTGCCAGCAGCGTAGGGGGACGGTACACAGATACGCAGTATTTT. Translating gives CASSVGGRYTDTQYF.

This clonotype was counted only a few times. The V and J genes are TRBV10-3 and TRBJ2-3, with D possibly matching TRBD2 (5 bases). V was pared by 4 bases and J by 3 bases, with 5 bases between. CDR1 ENHRY and CDR2 SYGVKD come from the germline V gene. The CDR3 is 12 amino acids. The DNA of the CDR3 is TGTGCCATCAGTGGGGAGACAGATACGCAGTATTTT. Translation gives CAISGETDTQYF.